The source of this TCR beta chain is a study of blood T cell repertoires in COVID-19. Method: immunoSEQ multiplex PCR; TCRdb's copy keeps in-frame clones and lacks some. Counted here are approximately 60,000 clones, roughly nine tenths occurring once; the ten biggest clones make up roughly 21%. Germline V gene data show CDR1 as SGHRS and CDR2 as YFSETQ. CDR3 size: 13 residues. Trimming removed 4 bases from V and 2 bases from J; junction bases left unmatched: 2. The chain recombines TRBV5-1 with TRBJ1-2, with TRBD1 matching over 7 bases. The clonotype comes from a woman aged 80 or older with COVID-19, enrolled during active disease. Sample: peripheral blood. This chain's CDR3 is CASSQQGNYGYTF. In DNA form, the CDR3 reads TGCGCCAGCAGCCAACAGGGGAACTATGGCTACACCTTC.